This TCR beta chain was obtained from a study of CD8+CD57+ T cells in acquired aplastic anemia. This CDR3 region has 15 residues. Unmatched junction bases numbered 1, after V lost 1 base and J lost 3 bases. It was genomic DNA that served as the template for profiling TCR beta VDJ and CDR3. TCRdb processed the reads anew with MiXCR; each CDR3 protein has one entry. The data contain around 180,000 distinct CDR3 sequences, 45% to 60% of them singletons. All sequencing subjects had displayed CD8+CD57+ cell expansion on flow cytometry. This clonotype was seen a handful of times. This TCR was recovered from a human donor with aplastic anemia. Sequenced sample: sorted CD4+, CD8+, or CD8+CD57+ T cells (not recorded which) from PBMCs. The rearrangement links TRBV12-3 or TRBV12-4 to TRBJ2-7; 12 nucleotides match TRBD2. The CDR3 spells CASSLGLAGVYEQYF. The CDR3 DNA follows: TGTGCCAGCAGTTTAGGACTAGCGGGAGTCTACGAGCAGTACTTC.